The rows below give T cell receptor beta chains drawn from one sample of a study of CD8+ T cells in alopecia areata. The data were produced by immunoSEQ multiplex PCR, yet TCRdb's version contains in-frame clones alone and is incomplete. In the table there are some 200,000 clones, 55% to 70% of which are singletons. The sequences come from CD4+ T cells sorted from blood, collected at week 4, from a patient treated with tofacitinib. These receptors all come from a human donor with alopecia areata. CDR3s include the opening cysteine and the closing phenylalanine or tryptophan. A D gene is named only where the DNA matches it firmly. A clone size is listed for some rows: how often the clone was seen (once, few, many), or a class if it is expanded.

>TRBD1|TRBJ2-5|TRBV30|.
CAWTVTGQETQYF
TGTGCCTGGACCGTGACAGGGCAAGAGACCCAGTACTTC
>.|TRBJ2-7|TRBV25-1|.
CASSESAGGKYF
TGTGCCAGCAGTGAATCAGCCGGCGGCAAGTACTTC
>TRBD1|TRBJ1-2|TRBV4-1|.
CASSQLVRGEGYTF
TGCGCCAGCAGCCAACTTGTCAGGGGGGAAGGCTACACCTTC
>.|TRBJ2-7|TRBV9|.
CASSVERGEQYF
TGTGCCAGCAGCGTAGAAAGGGGCGAGCAGTACTTC
>.|TRBJ2-6|TRBV6-6|.
CASSRVSGANVLTF
TGTGCCAGCAGTCGGGTCTCTGGGGCCAACGTCCTGACTTTC
>.|TRBJ1-2|TRBV28|few
CASSLNPSRSYGYTF
TGTGCCAGCAGTTTAAACCCCAGTCGCTCCTATGGCTACACCTTC
>TRBD1|TRBJ1-1|TRBV4-2|.
CASNKGAGLAFF
TGTGCCAGCAACAAGGGGGCAGGGTTGGCTTTCTTT
>.|TRBJ1-2|TRBV7-2|.
CASSLGVYGYTF
TGTGCCAGCAGCTTGGGGGTTTATGGCTACACCTTC
>.|TRBJ2-7|TRBV4-2|few
CASSEGSTYEQYF
TGTGCCAGCAGCGAGGGGTCTACATACGAGCAGTACTTC
>.|TRBJ1-2|TRBV7-2|many
CASRGANYGYTF
TGTGCCAGCAGAGGGGCGAACTATGGCTACACCTTC
>.|TRBJ1-1|TRBV9|few
CASSPPGLNTEAFF
TGTGCCAGCAGCCCCCCCGGGCTGAACACTGAAGCTTTCTTT
>.|TRBJ1-6|TRBV5-6|once
CASSSKRAGSNSPLHF
TGTGCCAGCAGCTCGAAACGGGCAGGGTCTAATTCACCCCTCCACTTT
>.|TRBJ1-4|TRBV30|.
CAWLRGPSWFF
TGTGCCTGGTTGAGGGGCCCGTCCTGGTTTTTT
>.|TRBJ1-2|TRBV19|.
CASSIASAGHYGYTF
TGTGCCAGTAGTATAGCTTCTGCAGGACACTATGGCTACACCTTC
>TRBD2|TRBJ2-3|TRBV13|.
CASSLGSGATDTQYF
TGTGCCAGCAGCTTAGGTAGCGGGGCCACAGATACGCAGTATTTT
>.|TRBJ2-2|TRBV11-2|.
CASRAPGAGGTGELFF
TGTGCCAGTAGAGCCCCGGGGGCAGGGGGCACCGGGGAGCTGTTTTTT
>.|TRBJ1-5|TRBV6-1|.
CASSEGGTQSLPQHF
TGTGCCAGCAGTGAAGGGGGTACCCAATCATTGCCCCAGCATTTT
>TRBD1|TRBJ1-1|TRBV7-9|.
CASSLREDRKREAFF
TGTGCCAGCAGCTTAAGGGAGGACAGGAAGAGAGAAGCTTTCTTT
>.|TRBJ2-7|TRBV29-1|few
CSVLDGSYEQYF
TGCAGCGTCCTAGACGGTTCCTACGAGCAGTACTTC
>.|TRBJ2-5|TRBV5-6|.
CASSSSMETQYF
TGTGCCAGCAGCTCCTCCATGGAGACCCAGTACTTC
>.|TRBJ1-3|TRBV30|.
CAWSVGSPLYSGNTIYF
TGTGCCTGGAGTGTGGGGTCGCCACTATACTCTGGAAACACCATATATTTT
>.|TRBJ2-6|TRBV4-1|.
CASSQAGANVLTF
TGCGCCAGCAGCCAAGCTGGGGCCAACGTCCTGACTTTC
>TRBD2|TRBJ2-1|TRBV29-1|.
CSVKLAGGHHNEQFF
TGCAGCGTTAAACTAGCGGGGGGTCATCACAATGAGCAGTTCTTC
>.|TRBJ2-3|TRBV4-1|.
CASSQIGRARVDTQYF
TGCGCCAGCAGCCAGATTGGCAGGGCAAGAGTGGATACGCAGTATTTT
>.|TRBJ2-7|TRBV23-1|.
CASSQSGRDKAYEQYF
TGCGCCAGCAGTCAATCGGGGAGGGACAAGGCCTACGAGCAGTACTTC
>TRBD2|TRBJ2-1|TRBV4-1|.
CASSTVGLARGEQFF
TGCGCCAGCTCCACCGTGGGACTAGCCAGAGGGGAGCAGTTCTTC
>.|TRBJ1-3|TRBV6-5|.
CASKEGREAGNTIYF
TGTGCCAGCAAAGAGGGCAGAGAGGCTGGAAACACCATATATTTT
>.|TRBJ1-2|TRBV5-4|.
CASSLVGVTGYTF
TGTGCCAGCAGCTTGGTCGGGGTAACGGGCTACACCTTC
>TRBD1|TRBJ1-2|TRBV5-1|.
CANSLRFGQGLNYGYTF
TGCGCCAACAGCTTGAGATTCGGACAGGGTTTGAACTATGGCTACACCTTC
>TRBD1|TRBJ1-1|TRBV29-1|.
CSVDTLIGTGTEAFF
TGCAGCGTTGATACCCTTATTGGGACAGGGACTGAAGCTTTCTTT
>.|TRBJ2-1|TRBV10-3|few
CAGSKGTSSYNEQFF
TGTGCCGGTTCGAAGGGGACATCCTCCTACAATGAGCAGTTCTTC
>.|TRBJ2-3|TRBV29-1|.
CSAPDGVDTQYF
TGCAGCGCCCCCGACGGGGTGGATACGCAGTATTTT
>TRBD2|TRBJ2-7|TRBV7-2|few
CASSSRLAGELYEQYF
TGTGCCAGCAGCTCCCGACTAGCGGGGGAACTCTACGAGCAGTACTTC
>.|TRBJ1-5|TRBV15|.
CATSRGESNQPQHF
TGTGCCACCAGCAGAGGAGAGTCCAATCAGCCCCAGCATTTT
>TRBD1|TRBJ2-3|TRBV7-3|.
CASRTRPGQGHTDTQYF
TGTGCCAGCAGGACCAGACCGGGACAGGGACACACAGATACGCAGTATTTT
>.|TRBJ1-2|TRBV6-5|few
CASSYEPYGYTF
TGTGCCAGCAGTTACGAGCCCTATGGCTACACCTTC
>.|TRBJ1-1|TRBV9|.
CASSVAAGSEAFF
TGTGCCAGCAGCGTAGCAGCGGGATCTGAAGCTTTCTTT
>.|TRBJ2-3|TRBV5-6|.
CASSQGNQPYTDTQYF
TGTGCCAGCAGCCAAGGGAACCAGCCTTACACAGATACGCAGTATTTT
>.|TRBJ2-6|TRBV5-1|.
CASSLRQLSGANVLTF
TGCGCCAGCAGCTTGAGACAGCTCTCTGGGGCCAACGTCCTGACTTTC
>.|TRBJ2-4|TRBV30|.
CAPSRQGVVSDIQYF
TGTGCCCCCTCCCGGCAGGGTGTAGTCAGTGACATTCAGTACTTC
>.|TRBJ2-6|TRBV30|.
CACSRRVLDVLTF
TGTGCCTGTTCCCGGCGGGTTCTGGACGTCCTGACTTTC
>TRBD1|TRBJ2-1|TRBV5-1|.
CASSPLDRVNNEQFF
TGCGCCAGCAGCCCTTTGGACAGGGTCAACAATGAGCAGTTCTTC
>.|TRBJ1-1|TRBV30|.
CAWNRMGIRDNNTEAFF
TGTGCCTGGAACCGCATGGGTATACGGGACAACAACACTGAAGCTTTCTTT
>.|TRBJ1-5|TRBV7-2|.
CASSPRPRSGNQPQHF
TGTGCCAGCAGCCCTCGGCCCCGGTCTGGCAATCAGCCCCAGCATTTT
>.|TRBJ2-1|TRBV7-2|few
CASSFTQASEQFF
TGTGCCAGCAGCTTTACCCAGGCTTCTGAGCAGTTCTTC
>TRBD1|TRBJ2-7|TRBV29-1|.
CSTAQGVAYEQYF
TGCAGCACCGCCCAGGGGGTTGCCTACGAGCAGTACTTC
>.|TRBJ2-2|TRBV2|.
CASRFGNTGELFF
TGTGCCAGCAGGTTCGGGAACACCGGGGAGCTGTTTTTT
>.|TRBJ2-3|TRBV30|few
CAATRGADTQYF
TGTGCCGCAACCAGGGGGGCAGATACGCAGTATTTT
>TRBD2|TRBJ2-3|TRBV4-1|few
CASSRGGGALRGAQYF
TGCGCCAGCAGCCGCGGCGGGGGGGCCCTGCGTGGTGCGCAGTATTTT
>TRBD2|TRBJ2-1|TRBV7-8|few
CASSPSGLDDDEQFF
TGTGCCAGCAGCCCATCGGGACTAGACGACGATGAGCAGTTCTTC
>.|TRBJ2-6|TRBV25-1|.
CASSEWGSGANVLTF
TGTGCCAGCAGTGAATGGGGTTCAGGGGCCAACGTCCTGACTTTC